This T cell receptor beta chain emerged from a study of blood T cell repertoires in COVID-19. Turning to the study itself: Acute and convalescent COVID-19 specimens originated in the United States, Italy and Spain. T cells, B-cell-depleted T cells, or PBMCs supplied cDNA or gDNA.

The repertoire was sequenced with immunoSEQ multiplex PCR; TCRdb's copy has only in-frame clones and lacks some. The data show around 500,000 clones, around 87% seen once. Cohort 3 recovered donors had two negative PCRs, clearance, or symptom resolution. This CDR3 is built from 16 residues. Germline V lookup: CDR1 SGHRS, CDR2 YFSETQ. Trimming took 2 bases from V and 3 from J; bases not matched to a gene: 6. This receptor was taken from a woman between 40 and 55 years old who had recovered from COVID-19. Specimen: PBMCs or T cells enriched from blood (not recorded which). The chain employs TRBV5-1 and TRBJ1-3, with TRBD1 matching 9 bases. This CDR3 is CASSLTGTGYGNTIYF. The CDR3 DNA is TGCGCCAGCAGCTTAACCGGGACAGGGTATGGAAACACCATATATTTT.